This TCR beta chain was obtained from a study of T cell repertoires in cytomegalovirus infection. Study as a whole: Indications of both CMV infection and matching HLA type were provided by public TCR beta signatures.

General study results and limits: Cumulative frequency of public TCR beta families picked out carriers of CMV plus the relevant HLA. HLA-C-restricted, CMV-specific TCR beta clonotypes were dominant ex vivo.

Worth noting for this clonotype: What it binds is unknown.

CDR1 is SGHVS and CDR2 is FQNEAQ in the germline V gene. This CDR3 region has 15 residues. Trimming cost V 5 bases and J 3 bases, with 16 bases left between them. TCRdb re-derived calls from the reads in MiXCR, one entry per CDR3 protein. The sample consists of hundreds of thousands of distinct CDR3 sequences, approximately 31% of them appearing once. The gene calls are TRBV7-8 and TRBJ1-1, with D hard to call. The source was cultured CD8+ T cells from PBMCs, collected from culture after CMV antigen stimulation. The clonotype originates from a human donor in good health (CMV status not recorded). Some clones in this sample may be carry-over from other donors' samples. The CDR3 spells CASSLGSRRDTEAFF. CDR3 DNA: TGTGCCAGCAGCCTCGGTTCTCGGAGGGACACTGAAGCTTTCTTT.